The 22 T cell receptor beta chains presented below share a single source sample, sequenced in a study of blood T cell repertoires in COVID-19. TCRdb's table, derived via immunoSEQ multiplex PCR, lists solely in-frame clones and lacks some. This table has approximately 190,000 clones, roughly 87% appearing once. Source material: peripheral blood. The receptor set was obtained from a man aged 55-75 years with active or convalescent COVID-19.

The chain combines TRBV2 with TRBJ1-6; tentatively, D is TRBD1 (5 bases). The CDR3 is 14 amino acids. V was shortened by 0 bases and J by 6 bases, with 6 bases between the two germline ends. The V gene's germline CDR1 is SNHLY and CDR2 FYNNEI. The CDR3 reads CASSEARVNSPLHF. CDR3 nucleotide sequence: TGTGCCAGCAGTGAAGCCAGGGTTAATTCACCCCTCCACTTT.

This chain links TRBV12-5 with TRBJ2-1, with TRBD2 matching 9 bases. Germline trimming cut 3 bases from V and 12 bases from J; bases unmatched to any gene: 9. The CDR3 is 14 residues long. Germline CDR1 is LGHNT and CDR2 is FRNRAP. CDR3 DNA: TGTGCTAGTGGTTTATCGGGACTAGCAGTTCGGCAGTTCTTC. It is translated as CASGLSGLAVRQFF.

This clone turned up a few times. The chain couples TRBV6-5 to TRBJ1-2; D is perhaps TRBD1 (6 bases). The V gene lost 5 bases and the J gene lost 3 bases, with 13 bases spanning the gap. CDR3 length: 14 residues. CDR1 and CDR2 from the germline V gene are MNHEY and SVGAGI. This chain's CDR3 is CASSHETGYYGYTF. CDR3 DNA: TGTGCCAGCAGTCATGAGACAGGTTACTATGGCTACACCTTC.

V gene TRBV7-8 combines with J gene TRBJ1-3, with D perhaps TRBD1 (5 bases). V gave up 3 bases and J gave up 0 bases, with 12 bases separating them. Germline V CDR1 and CDR2: SGHVS, FQNEAQ. The CDR3 totals 16 residues. The CDR3 here is CASSFLTASSGNTIYF. Written as DNA, the CDR3 is TGTGCCAGCAGCTTCCTGACAGCCAGCTCTGGAAACACCATATATTTT.

The chain links TRBV7-2 to TRBJ1-2; weak D call: TRBD1 (5 bases). V lost 5 bases and J 2 bases, leaving 15 bases between the germline ends. This CDR3 is 15 amino acids long. Per the germline V gene, CDR1 is SGHTA and CDR2 is FQGNSA. CDR3 DNA: TGTGCCAGCAGCCCCCCGGGGGTCGCCAACTATGGCTACACCTTC. Amino acid sequence: CASSPPGVANYGYTF.

This clone was counted a single time. The chain uses TRBV5-1 and TRBJ2-5, with 9 bases identical to TRBD1. The CDR3 extends over 14 amino acids. With 4 bases clipped from V and 2 bases from J, the junction kept 3 bases outside the gene matches. CDR1 and CDR2 from the germline V gene are SGHRS and YFSETQ. The CDR3 DNA sequence: TGCGCCAGCAGCCACGGACAGGGGCAAGAGACCCAGTACTTC. It yields the protein CASSHGQGQETQYF.

This sequence joins TRBV4-2 and TRBJ1-6; D might be TRBD1 (6 bases). There are 15 residues in the CDR3. V was pared by 0 bases and J by 10 bases, with 13 bases between. In germline, CDR1 is LGHNA, CDR2 YNFKEQ. CDR3 loop: CASSQDVRGGSPLHF. CDR3 DNA sequence: TGTGCCAGCAGCCAAGACGTCAGGGGAGGGTCACCCCTCCACTTT.

A few counts support this clone. The chain combines TRBV5-1 with TRBJ2-2; D is undetermined. The CDR3 loop spans 15 amino acids. Germline CDR1 is SGHRS and CDR2 is YFSETQ. Trimming stripped 4 bases from V and 0 bases from J, with 10 bases between. The CDR3 DNA reads as TGCGCCAGCAGCACAGACAAGCCGAACACCGGGGAGCTGTTTTTT. It is translated as CASSTDKPNTGELFF.

The gene calls are TRBV18 and TRBJ2-1; tentative D call: TRBD2 (5 bases). The V gene lost 0 bases and the J gene lost 8 bases, with 11 bases spanning the gap. This CDR3 comprises 14 residues. Germline loops: CDR1 KGHSH, CDR2 LQKENI. CDR3 sequence reads: CASSPPSLRDEQFF. CDR3 coding DNA: TGTGCCAGCTCACCACCGTCGCTGCGGGATGAGCAGTTCTTC.

The chain links TRBV30 to TRBJ2-2, with 7 bases that match TRBD1. The CDR3 runs to 14 residues. J lost 3 bases, V lost 2 bases, and 3 bases had no gene match. The germline V gene has CDR1 GTSNPN and CDR2 SVGIG (reference sequence). The CDR3 protein is CAWSRTGDTGELFF. In DNA, the CDR3 is TGTGCCTGGAGTCGCACAGGGGACACCGGGGAGCTGTTTTTT.

The chain carries TRBV9 and TRBJ1-6, with D possibly TRBD1 on 5 matching bases. The CDR3 is 14 residues long. Between the trimmed V and J ends, which lost 3 bases and 6 bases, there was a span of 10 bases. CDR1 is SGDLS, CDR2 YYNGEE, per germline. The CDR3 coding sequence is TGTGCCAGCAGCGCGATGGGACTTAATTCACCCCTCCACTTT. As protein: CASSAMGLNSPLHF.

The V gene is TRBV5-1, the J gene TRBJ2-7; possible D gene TRBD2, 5 bases. The ends were cut back, 2 bases at V and 1 base at J, with 16 bases in the middle. Germline V gene lookup returns CDR1 SGHRS and CDR2 YFSETQ. This CDR3 has 16 amino acids. The CDR3 coding sequence is TGCGCCAGCAGCTTCCGTAGCGCACTTGGATCCTACGAGCAGTACTTC. Protein product: CASSFRSALGSYEQYF.

V gene TRBV20-1 combines with J gene TRBJ2-7; no firm D call. The CDR3 is made up of 11 amino acids. V shed 3 bases and J shed 5 bases, with 8 bases lying between them. Germline V lookup: CDR1 DFQATT, CDR2 SNEGSKA (reference sequence). The CDR3 bases are TGCAGTGCTAGCATTTTTGACGAGCAGTACTTC. This codes for CSASIFDEQYF.

V gene TRBV19 combines with J gene TRBJ1-3, with 8 positions matching TRBD1. Trimming cost V 7 bases and J 0 bases; bases outside gene matches: 2. CDR3 length: 14 amino acids. The V gene's germline CDR1 is LNHDA and CDR2 SQIVND (reference sequence). CDR3 nucleotides: TGTGCCAGTAAAACAGGGGGCTCTGGAAACACCATATATTTT. Translated, it gives CASKTGGSGNTIYF.

The chain is built from TRBV10-2 and TRBJ1-2; D is unresolved. Trimming removed 2 bases from V and 1 base from J, with 11 bases in between. The V gene's germline CDR1 is WSHSY and CDR2 SAAADI. This CDR3 has 15 amino acids. In DNA form, the CDR3 reads TGCGCCAGCAGTGAGGTGGCAGTTAATAACTATGGCTACACCTTC. Translated, it gives CASSEVAVNNYGYTF.

CDR3 sequence: CASSYQYNEQFF. CDR3 DNA: TGTGCCAGCAGCTATCAGTACAATGAGCAGTTCTTC. The chain carries TRBV11-2 and TRBJ2-1, with D uncertain. Between the trimmed V and J ends, which lost 4 bases and 4 bases, there was a span of 5 bases. Germline CDR1 SGHAT, CDR2 FQNNGV. The CDR3 has 12 amino acids.

The CDR3 DNA is TGCAGCGTTGAAGTTGGAGGGGAGCAGTACTTC. Protein: CSVEVGGEQYF. The chain couples TRBV29-1 to TRBJ2-7; tentative D call: TRBD2 (6 bases). Germline-derived CDR1 and CDR2 are SQVTM and ANQGSEA. V lost 1 base to trimming and J lost 7 bases, with 8 bases between them. This CDR3 has 11 residues.

The V and J genes are TRBV11-2 and TRBJ1-1, with 7 nucleotides matching TRBD1. Germline CDR1 SGHAT, CDR2 FQNNGV. V lost 5 bases, J lost 4 bases, and 7 bases stayed unmatched. The CDR3 spans 14 residues. CDR3 region: CASSQGRGSTEAFF. The CDR3 nucleotides read TGTGCCAGCAGCCAGGGCAGGGGGAGCACTGAAGCTTTCTTT.

The V and J genes are TRBV5-1 and TRBJ1-2, with a tentative D call TRBD1 (5 bases). Trimming left V 4 bases short and J 4 bases short, with 8 bases between. The CDR3 contains 12 residues. CDR1 is SGHRS and CDR2 is YFSETQ in the germline V gene. CDR3 sequence (DNA): TGCGCCAGCAGCACGGGGGGCTATGGCTACACCTTC. It codes for CASSTGGYGYTF.

The V and J genes are TRBV28 and TRBJ2-6; 7 positions match TRBD1. Per the germline V gene, CDR1 is MDHEN and CDR2 is SYDVKM. V lost 3 bases, J lost 2 bases, and 7 bases stayed unmatched. The CDR3 is 17 residues long. CDR3: CASSLTGFSAGANVLTF. For the CDR3, the DNA is TGTGCCAGCAGTTTGACAGGGTTTTCAGCTGGGGCCAACGTCCTGACTTTC.

This clone came up many times. This specimen includes other DNA sequences encoding the same CDR3. V gene TRBV27 combines with J gene TRBJ1-1; the D is unclear. Germline values: CDR1 MNHEY, CDR2 SMNVEV (reference sequence). With 2 bases removed from V and 0 bases from J, the gap between germline ends came to 7 bases. This CDR3 has 14 residues. CDR3 loop: CASSLNSMNTEAFF. The CDR3 DNA is TGTGCCAGCAGTTTAAACAGCATGAACACTGAAGCTTTCTTT.

The V gene is TRBV6-6, the J gene TRBJ2-2; D perhaps matches TRBD2 (7 bases). The V end lost 10 bases, the J end lost 6 bases, and 18 bases lay between the germline ends. The CDR3 spans 14 residues. Germline V CDR1 and CDR2: MNHNY, SVGAGI (reference sequence). CDR3 nucleotides: TGTGCCACAAGGGGGGGCTTTACGTCCGGGGAGCTGTTTTTT. Translation: CATRGGFTSGELFF.